This T cell receptor beta chain was captured by sequencing in a study of blood T cell repertoires in COVID-19. The assay was immunoSEQ multiplex PCR, and TCRdb's table has in-frame clones only and misses some. The table lists under 300,000 clones, roughly 85% of them singletons, with about 3% in the top ten. V was trimmed by 6 bases and J by 3 bases, leaving 15 bases between them. The germline V gene encodes CDR1 MNHNY and CDR2 SVGAGI (reference sequence). The CDR3 is 15 amino acids. J is TRBJ1-3 and V is TRBV6-6; D is unresolved. The sequence came from a woman aged 25 to 39 with active or convalescent COVID-19. The sample taken for sequencing was peripheral blood. The CDR3 region has the DNA TGTGCCAGCAGCACCCAGAGACTCCTTGGAAACACCATATATTTT. As protein: CASSTQRLLGNTIYF.